The clone carrying this T cell receptor beta chain was observed a handful of times. This CDR3 has 15 residues. Trimming removed 4 bases at V and 5 bases at J, with 15 bases between. Germline values: CDR1 MNHEY, CDR2 SMNVEV (reference sequence). Library preparation (for TCRbeta) was performed with unique molecular identifiers. MiXCR was run by TCRdb on the PCR reads, yielding one entry per CDR3 protein. This sample yields about 540,000 distinct CDR3 sequences, of which approximately 20% are seen a single time; 3.3% belongs to the top ten. The data originate from a study of T-cell reconstitution after alpha-beta-depleted transplantation in children.

Material: PBMCs from the stem cell graft donor, obtained from the stem cell graft. The TCR originated in a human donor who donated a stem cell graft to a child with acute lymphoblastic leukemia. J is TRBJ2-1 and V is TRBV27; D possibly corresponds to TRBD1 (6 bases). CDR3 residues: CASSSYGGRNNEQFF. CDR3 bases: TGTGCCAGCAGTTCATATGGGGGCAGAAACAATGAGCAGTTCTTC.